This T cell receptor beta chain is drawn from a study of T cell responses to AZD1222 COVID-19 vaccine. Study background: Pooling was applied to second doses at about 4 or about 12 weeks.

Germline CDR1 and CDR2: MDHEN and SYDVKM. V was clipped by 5 bases and J by 11 bases, with 12 bases between them. The CDR3 loop spans 11 amino acids. With regard to this clone: The antigen is unknown.

Study results and limitations: CD4 TCRs associated with vaccination spanned spike, dominating at 160-218 and 743-854. The donor cohort was predominantly white British with a female majority, and clonal diversity may have been underestimated.

Using immunoSEQ multiplex PCR, the repertoire was profiled, and TCRdb retains in-frame clones only, with some absent. The profile shows over 130,000 clones, about 93% of them singletons. Sequencing used peripheral blood, obtained on day 0 of AZD1222 vaccination. This TCR came from an adult in good health. The rearrangement joins TRBV28 to TRBJ1-2; D gene unclear. The CDR3 DNA is TGTGCCAGCAGTACGACGGCCCCTTACACCTTC. It specifies CASSTTAPYTF.